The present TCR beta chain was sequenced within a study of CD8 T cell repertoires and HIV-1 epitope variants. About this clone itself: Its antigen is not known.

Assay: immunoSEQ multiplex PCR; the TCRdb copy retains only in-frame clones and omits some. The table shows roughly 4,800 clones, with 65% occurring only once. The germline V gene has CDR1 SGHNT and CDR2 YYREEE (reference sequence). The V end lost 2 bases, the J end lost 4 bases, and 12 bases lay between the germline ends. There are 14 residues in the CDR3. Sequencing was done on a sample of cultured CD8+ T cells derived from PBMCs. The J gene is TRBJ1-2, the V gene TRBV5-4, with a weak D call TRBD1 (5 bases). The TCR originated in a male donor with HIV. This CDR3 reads CASSFQGAGYGYTF. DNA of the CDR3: TGTGCCAGCAGCTTCCAGGGCGCTGGCTATGGCTACACCTTC.